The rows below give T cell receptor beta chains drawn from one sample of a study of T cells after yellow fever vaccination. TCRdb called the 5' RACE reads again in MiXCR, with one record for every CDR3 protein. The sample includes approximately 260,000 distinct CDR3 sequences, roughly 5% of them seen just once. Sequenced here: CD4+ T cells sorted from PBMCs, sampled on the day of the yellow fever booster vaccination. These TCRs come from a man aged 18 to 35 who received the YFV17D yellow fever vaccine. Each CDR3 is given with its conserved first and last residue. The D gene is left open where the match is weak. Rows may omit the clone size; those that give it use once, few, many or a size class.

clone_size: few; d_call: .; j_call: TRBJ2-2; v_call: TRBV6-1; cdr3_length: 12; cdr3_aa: CASAGDTGELFF; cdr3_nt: TGTGCCAGCGCAGGGGACACCGGGGAGCTGTTTTTT
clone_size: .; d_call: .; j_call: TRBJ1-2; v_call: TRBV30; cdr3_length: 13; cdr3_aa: CAWSVPGVGGYTF; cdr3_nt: TGTGCCTGGAGTGTACCGGGGGTTGGTGGCTACACCTTC
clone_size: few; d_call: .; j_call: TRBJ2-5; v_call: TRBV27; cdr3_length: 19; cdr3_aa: CASIKTGGAGGGDQETQYF; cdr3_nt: TGTGCCAGCATCAAAACAGGGGGCGCAGGCGGGGGGGACCAAGAGACCCAGTACTTC
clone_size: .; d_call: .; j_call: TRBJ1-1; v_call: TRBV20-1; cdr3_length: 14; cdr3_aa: CSARRGGRGTEAFF; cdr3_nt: TGCAGTGCGAGAAGGGGGGGGCGAGGCACTGAAGCTTTCTTT
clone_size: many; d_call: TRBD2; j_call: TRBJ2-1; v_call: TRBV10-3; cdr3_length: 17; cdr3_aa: CAISDASGRSSYNEQFF; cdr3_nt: TGTGCCATCAGTGACGCTAGCGGGAGAAGCTCCTACAATGAGCAGTTCTTC
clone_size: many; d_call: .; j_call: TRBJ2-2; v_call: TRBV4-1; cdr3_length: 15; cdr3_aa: CASENRDINTGELFF; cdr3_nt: TGCGCCAGCGAGAACCGGGACATTAACACCGGGGAGCTGTTTTTT
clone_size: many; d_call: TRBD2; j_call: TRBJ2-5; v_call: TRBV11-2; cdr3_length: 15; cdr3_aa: CASSSLVAGVETQYF; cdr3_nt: TGTGCCAGCAGCTCCTTAGTAGCGGGGGTTGAGACCCAGTACTTC
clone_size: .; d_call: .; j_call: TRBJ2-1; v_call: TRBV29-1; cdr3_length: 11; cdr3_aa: CSVEDGGTEFF; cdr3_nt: TGCAGCGTTGAAGACGGCGGGACGGAATTCTTC
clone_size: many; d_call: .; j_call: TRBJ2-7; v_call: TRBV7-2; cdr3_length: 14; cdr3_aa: CASSLTRSSYEQYF; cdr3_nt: TGTGCCAGCAGCTTAACCAGAAGCTCCTACGAGCAGTACTTC
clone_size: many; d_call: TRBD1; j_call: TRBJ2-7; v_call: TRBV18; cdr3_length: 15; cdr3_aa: CASPGQGSAKYEQYF; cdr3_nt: TGTGCCAGCCCGGGACAGGGATCCGCTAAATACGAGCAGTACTTC
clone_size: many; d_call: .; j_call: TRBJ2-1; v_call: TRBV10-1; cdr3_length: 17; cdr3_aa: CASSESRQETSYNEQFF; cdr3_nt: TGCGCCAGCAGTGAGTCTAGGCAGGAGACCTCCTACAATGAGCAGTTCTTC
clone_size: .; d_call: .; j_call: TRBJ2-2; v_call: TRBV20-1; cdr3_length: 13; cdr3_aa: CSVSDRAAGELFF; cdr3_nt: TGCAGTGTCTCTGATCGGGCGGCCGGGGAGCTGTTTTTT
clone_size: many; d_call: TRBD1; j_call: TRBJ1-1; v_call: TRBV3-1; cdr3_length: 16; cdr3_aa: CASSYGQGSVNTEAFF; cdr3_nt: TGTGCCAGCAGCTACGGACAGGGCTCTGTTAACACTGAAGCTTTCTTT
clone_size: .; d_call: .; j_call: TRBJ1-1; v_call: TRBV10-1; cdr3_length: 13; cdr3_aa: CASSESGATEAFF; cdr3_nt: TGCGCCAGCAGTGAATCGGGGGCCACTGAAGCTTTCTTT
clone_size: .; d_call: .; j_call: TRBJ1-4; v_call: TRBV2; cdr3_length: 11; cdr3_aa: CASSDRGKVFF; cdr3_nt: TGTGCCAGCAGTGATAGGGGAAAAGTGTTTTTT
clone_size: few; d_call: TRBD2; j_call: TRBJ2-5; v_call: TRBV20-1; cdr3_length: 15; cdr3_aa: CSAPPAGGPQETQYF; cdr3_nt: TGCAGTGCCCCTCCAGCGGGGGGGCCCCAAGAGACCCAGTACTTC
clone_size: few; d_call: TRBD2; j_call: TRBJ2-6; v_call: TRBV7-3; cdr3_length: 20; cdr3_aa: CASSLVPVLAGLSGANVLTF; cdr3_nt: TGTGCCAGCAGCTTAGTTCCGGTACTAGCGGGGCTCTCTGGGGCCAACGTCCTGACTTTC
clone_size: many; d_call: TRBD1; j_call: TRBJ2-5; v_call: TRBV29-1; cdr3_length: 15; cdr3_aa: CSVEGQGAGEETQYF; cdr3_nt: TGCAGCGTTGAAGGACAGGGGGCGGGTGAGGAGACCCAGTACTTC
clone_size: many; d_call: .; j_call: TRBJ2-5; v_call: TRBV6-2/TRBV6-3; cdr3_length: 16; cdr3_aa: CASSYAPQGASETQYF; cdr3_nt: TGTGCCAGCAGTTACGCCCCACAGGGTGCCTCAGAGACCCAGTACTTC
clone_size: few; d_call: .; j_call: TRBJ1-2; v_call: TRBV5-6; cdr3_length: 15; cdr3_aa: CASSLDGGRRNGYTF; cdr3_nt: TGTGCCAGCAGCTTGGACGGCGGCAGGAGAAATGGCTACACCTTC
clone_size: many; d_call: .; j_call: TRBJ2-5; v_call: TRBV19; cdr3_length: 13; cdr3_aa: CASSKADQETQYF; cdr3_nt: TGTGCCAGTAGTAAGGCGGACCAAGAGACCCAGTACTTC
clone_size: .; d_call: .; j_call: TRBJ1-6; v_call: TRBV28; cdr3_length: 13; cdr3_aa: CASSGHPGEPLHF; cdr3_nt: TGTGCCAGCAGTGGACACCCGGGGGAACCCCTCCACTTT
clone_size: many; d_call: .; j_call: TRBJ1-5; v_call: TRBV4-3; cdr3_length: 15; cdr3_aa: CASSQDYGGNQPQHF; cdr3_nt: TGCGCCAGCAGCCAAGATTATGGGGGGAATCAGCCCCAGCATTTT
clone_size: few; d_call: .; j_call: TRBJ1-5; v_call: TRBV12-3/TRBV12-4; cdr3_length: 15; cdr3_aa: CASTAGVGVNQPQHF; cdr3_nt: TGTGCCAGCACGGCGGGGGTGGGGGTTAATCAGCCCCAGCATTTT
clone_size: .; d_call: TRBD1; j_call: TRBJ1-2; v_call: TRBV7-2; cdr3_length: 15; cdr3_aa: CASSLGPRGNYGYTF; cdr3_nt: TGTGCCAGCAGCTTAGGGCCCAGGGGGAACTATGGCTACACCTTC
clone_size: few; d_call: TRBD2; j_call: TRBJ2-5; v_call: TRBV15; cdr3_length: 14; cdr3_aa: CATSLAGTQETQYF; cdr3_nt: TGTGCCACCAGCTTAGCGGGCACCCAAGAGACCCAGTACTTC
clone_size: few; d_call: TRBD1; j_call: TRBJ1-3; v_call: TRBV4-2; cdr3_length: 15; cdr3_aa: CASTTPGTVGNTIYF; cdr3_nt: TGTGCCAGCACCACACCCGGGACAGTTGGAAACACCATATATTTT
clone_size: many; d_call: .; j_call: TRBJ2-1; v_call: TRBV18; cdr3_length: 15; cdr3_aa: CASSPGAIRGDEQFF; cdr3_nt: TGTGCCAGCTCACCAGGCGCCATTAGGGGGGATGAGCAGTTCTTC
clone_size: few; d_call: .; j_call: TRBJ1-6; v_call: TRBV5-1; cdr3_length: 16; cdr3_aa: CASSLAPQAVRSPLHF; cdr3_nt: TGCGCCAGCAGCTTGGCTCCACAGGCCGTCCGCTCACCCCTCCACTTT
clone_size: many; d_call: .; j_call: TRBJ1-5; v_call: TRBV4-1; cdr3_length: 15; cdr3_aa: CASSQGASANQPQHF; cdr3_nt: TGCGCCAGCAGCCAGGGGGCCAGCGCTAATCAGCCCCAGCATTTT
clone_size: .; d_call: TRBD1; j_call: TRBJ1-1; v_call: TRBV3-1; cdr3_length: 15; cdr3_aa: CASSQDGDRFFFAFF; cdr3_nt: TGTGCCAGCAGCCAAGATGGGGACAGGTTTTTTTTCGCTTTCTTT